This TCR beta chain was recovered during a study of T cell changes during pregnancy in multiple sclerosis. CDR1 and CDR2 from the germline V gene are WSHSY and SAAADI. Trimming removed 3 bases from V and 4 bases from J, with 15 bases in between. The CDR3 runs 15 residues. The repertoire was sequenced with immunoSEQ multiplex PCR; TCRdb's copy has only in-frame clones and lacks some. The data show under 110,000 clones, about 90% seen once. The genes are TRBV10-2 and TRBJ2-5; D possibly corresponds to TRBD2 (6 bases). This receptor was obtained from a female donor with multiple sclerosis, enrolled in a pregnancy study. Material: peripheral blood, obtained before pregnancy. This CDR3 reads CASSEVWLGGETQYF. CDR3 in DNA: TGCGCCAGCAGTGAAGTCTGGCTGGGAGGAGAGACCCAGTACTTC.